This T cell receptor beta chain was sequenced during a study of T-cell memory formation after mild COVID-19 (dated by TCRdb to the early 2020s). Background on the whole study: Most TCR sequence clusters were specific to one of the two donors. In a couple of donors, T-cell clones that expanded and contracted after mild COVID-19 were followed by sequencing TCRalpha and TCRbeta repertoires longitudinally. Two young, previously healthy adult volunteers, one female and one male, were included in the cohort.

General study outcomes and caveats: The detection of some responding clones in pre-infection memory suggests that pre-existing cross-reactive memory T cells joined the SARS-CoV-2 response. Whether the second-wave clones peaking on day 37 were SARS-CoV-2 specific was not confirmed. Clones contracting from day 15 to 85 had balanced CD4/CD8 phenotypes, while a second wave expanding from day 15 to 37 was biased towards CD4+. Contracting CD4+ clones turned up mainly in the CM and EM memory subsets, whereas EMRA was where CD8+ clones were enriched. The study covered only a couple of mild cases, and larger cohorts including severe cases with pre-infection samples were considered necessary.

TCRdb shows the sequencer as Illumina NovaSeq 6000. Using 5'RACE with constant-segment primers, TCRalpha and TCRbeta cDNA libraries were constructed, with sample barcodes and unique molecular identifiers added in the process. RNA was extracted from every sample with Trizol reagent. Amplification of the libraries took two PCR steps, and the second step added a second sample barcode plus Illumina TruSeq adapters. Sequencing of libraries was performed on an Illumina NovaSeq with 2 x 150 bp paired-end reads. On the authors' methods: Demultiplexing of reads and collapsing into UMI-guided consensus sequences were performed with migec v1.2.7. Using mixcr v2.1.11, UMI consensuses were aligned to TRA and TRB V and J templates and then assembled into clonotypes. Clonotypes were classified as expanded or contracted when called significant by both edgeR and NoisET, with noise models trained on biological replicates. For edgeR calls, a false discovery rate-adjusted p below 0.01 and a log2 fold-change threshold of 1 were applied. As an exploratory analysis of dynamics, max-normalized trajectories of the 1000 most abundant clonotypes were examined with PCA combined with hierarchical clustering. The CD4 or CD8 phenotype of responding clones was assigned using the separately sequenced CD4+ and CD8+ repertoires. TCRdb reworked the public reads: Q25 trimming with fastp, MiXCR clone assembly, productive beta chains retained. Identical CDR3 proteins give one entry, which carries the most common genes and DNA. TCRdb's processing, not the study's, gives the V and J calls here. The sample data list more than 400,000 distinct CDR3 sequences, and 15% to 20% of these were observed just once. Roughly an eighth of the sample is taken by the ten largest.

About this clonotype: No cognate antigen has been identified for it. Per-nucleotide qualities are absent, and no much larger clonotype sits a single base away.

Ficoll-Paque density gradient centrifugation was used to isolate PBMCs. The CDR3 runs 14 amino acids, cysteine and phenylalanine included. Just CDR3 DNA is preserved here, 42 bases in frame from base 1. Cut back by 3 bases and 1 base, the V and J ends lie 7 bases apart. The germline V gene (reference sequence) supplies CDR1 LNHNV and CDR2 YYDKDF. Sample: PBMCs or a T cell subset sorted from them (not recorded which). The source is an adult woman who had mild COVID-19 (a few samples of this study predate the infection). The sample titles of this study are shuffled in the database, so cell type and time point are left out; the donor was told from shared clones. In this chain, TRBV15 is recombined with TRBJ1-5, with the D gene not clear enough to name. CDR3 reads: CATSSRASNQPQHF. The nucleotides are TGTGCCACCAGCAGTCGGGCAAGCAATCAGCCCCAGCATTTT. Supplemented by the reference TRBV15 and TRBJ1-5 proteins around the CDR3, the complete variable domain is DAMVIQNPRYQVTQFGKPVTLSCSQTLNHNVMYWYQQKSSQAPKLLFHYYDKDFNNEADTPDNFQSRRPNTSFCFLDIRSPGLGDTAMYLCATSSRASNQPQHFGDGTRLSIL.